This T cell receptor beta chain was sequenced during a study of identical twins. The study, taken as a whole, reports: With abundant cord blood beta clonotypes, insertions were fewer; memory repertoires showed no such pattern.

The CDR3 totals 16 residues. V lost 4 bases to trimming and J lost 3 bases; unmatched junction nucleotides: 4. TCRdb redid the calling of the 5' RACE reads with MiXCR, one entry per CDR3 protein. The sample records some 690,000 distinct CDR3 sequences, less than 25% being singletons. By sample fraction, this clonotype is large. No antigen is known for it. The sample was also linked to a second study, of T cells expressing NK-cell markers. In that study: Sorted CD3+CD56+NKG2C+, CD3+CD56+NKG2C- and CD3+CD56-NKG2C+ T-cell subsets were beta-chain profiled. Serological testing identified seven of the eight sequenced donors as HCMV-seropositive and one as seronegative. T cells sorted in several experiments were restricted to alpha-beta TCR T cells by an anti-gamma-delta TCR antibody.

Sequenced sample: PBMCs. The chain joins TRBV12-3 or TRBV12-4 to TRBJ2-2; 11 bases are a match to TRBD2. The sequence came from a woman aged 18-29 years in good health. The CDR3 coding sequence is TGTGCCAGCAGTTCCCTAGCGGGGGGATACACCGGGGAGCTGTTTTTT. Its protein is CASSSLAGGYTGELFF.